The present T cell receptor beta chain was sequenced within a study of T cell clonality in common variable immunodeficiency. Findings and limits, study-wide: T cell subpopulation sequencing would be needed to explain CVID clonality. CVID subjects shared fewer TCRbeta clones than healthy controls did.

Repertoires were generated with immunoSEQ multiplex PCR, while TCRdb's copy carries only in-frame clones and drops some. In total the sample includes approximately 46,000 clones, none of them seen once. This clone was counted only a few times. Its antigen is still unknown. The receptor was isolated from a person aged 18-69 years in good health. The sample consisted of peripheral blood mononuclear cells.

CDR3 sequence: CSATKSYEIYEQYF. The CDR3 bases that were read are TGCAGTGCTACAAAGTCCTACGAAATCTACGAG. The gene calls are TRBV20-1 and TRBJ2-7; D gene uncertain. The read falls 3 residues short of the CDR3 end, and the missing part is taken from the germline J gene. V was pared by 4 bases and J by 3 bases, with 16 bases between. From germline, CDR1 is DFQATT and CDR2 SNEGSKA (reference sequence). This CDR3 spans 14 amino acids.